The next 23 T cell receptor beta chains were all read from a single sample in a study of cytomegalovirus exposure and HLA in healthy donors. Profiling relied on immunoSEQ multiplex PCR, and the TCRdb table lists in-frame clones only, not all of them. The data contain roughly 350,000 clones, 75% to 90% of them seen just once; the ten biggest clones take up roughly 0.8%. The specimen was PBMCs. The receptors stem from a woman between 18 and 29 years old in good health and CMV-seronegative.

The chain employs TRBV5-8 and TRBJ2-7; the D is unclear. The CDR3 is 14 residues long. CDR1 and CDR2 (germline): SGHTS, YDEGEE. V was cut by 0 bases and J by 5 bases, with 12 bases left in between. CDR3 loop: CASSLAGWVHEQYF. CDR3 nucleotide sequence: TGTGCCAGCAGCTTGGCAGGTTGGGTCCACGAGCAGTACTTC.

The chain is built from TRBV2 and TRBJ1-1, with a possible D match to TRBD1 (5 bases). The V and J ends lost 6 bases and 1 base respectively, with 12 bases between them. This CDR3 comprises 14 residues. The germline gives CDR1 SNHLY, CDR2 FYNNEI. CDR3 in DNA: TGTGCCAGCAGGGAGACAGCAGGGAACACTGAAGCTTTCTTT. As protein: CASRETAGNTEAFF.

The chain employs TRBV6-5 and TRBJ2-7, with D perhaps matching TRBD2 (5 bases). The CDR3 runs 15 residues. The germline V and J ends were trimmed by 4 bases and 2 bases, with 15 bases remaining between them. CDR1 MNHEY and CDR2 SVGAGI come from the germline V gene. CDR3 DNA: TGTGCCAGCAGTTCTCAAGCGGAGTCAACCTACGAGCAGTACTTC. Protein product: CASSSQAESTYEQYF.

The genes are TRBV28 and TRBJ2-2; D is perhaps TRBD1 (6 bases). Looked up from germline, CDR1 is MDHEN and CDR2 is SYDVKM. V was clipped by 2 bases and J by 2 bases, with 15 bases between them. This CDR3 has 17 residues. The CDR3 region is CASSLDIPGQNTGELFF. The DNA of the CDR3 is TGTGCCAGCAGTTTAGATATTCCGGGACAAAACACCGGGGAGCTGTTTTTT. Together with reference TRBV28 and TRBJ2-2, the CDR3 gives the full variable domain: DVKVTQSSRYLVKRTGEKVFLECVQDMDHENMFWYRQDPGLGLRLIYFSYDVKMKEKGDIPEGYSVSREKKERFSLILESASTNQTSMYLCASSLDIPGQNTGELFFGEGSRLTVL.

Regarding this clone: The junction departs from the called germline gene at one end, perhaps through a read error. The gene calls are TRBV7-9 and TRBJ2-1; 9 nucleotides match TRBD2. Germline assignment: CDR1 SEHNR and CDR2 FQNEAQ (reference sequence). The CDR3 consists of 15 residues. CDR3 residues: CASSVAGALYDEQFF. The CDR3 nucleotides are TGTGCCAGCAGCGTAGCGGGAGCCCTCTACGATGAGCAGTTCTTC.

The rearrangement uses TRBV5-1 and TRBJ2-1, with 8 bases identical to TRBD1. The CDR3 is 15 residues long. Germline values: CDR1 SGHRS, CDR2 YFSETQ. V was pared by 4 bases and J by 6 bases, with 9 bases of the junction left unmatched. In DNA, the CDR3 is TGCGCCAGCAGCCTATCCGCGACAGGGGCCAATGAGCAGTTCTTC. The encoded protein is CASSLSATGANEQFF.

J is TRBJ2-2 and V is TRBV18, with 8 bases aligning to TRBD2. This CDR3 region has 17 residues. Per the germline V gene, CDR1 is KGHSH and CDR2 is LQKENI. The V gene end was trimmed by 4 bases and the J gene end by 5 bases; junction bases not matched to a gene: 12. The DNA of the CDR3 is TGTGCCAGCTCACTCAGCCATAGCGGGACGGGGACCGGGGAGCTGTTTTTT. Its translation is CASSLSHSGTGTGELFF. Supplemented by reference TRBV18 and TRBJ2-2, the full variable domain reads NAGVMQNPRHLVRRRGQEARLRCSPMKGHSHVYWYRQLPEEGLKFMVYLQKENIIDESGMPKERFSAEFPKEGPSILRIQQVVRGDSAAYFCASSLSHSGTGTGELFFGEGSRLTVL.

The chain is built from TRBV12-2 and TRBJ2-7; no DNA check was done on the table's D call, TRBD2. TRBV12-2 is classified as a pseudogene. This CDR3 spans 13 amino acids. This CDR3 is CASRLFPLYEQYF. CDR3 coding DNA: TGTGCAAGTCGCTTATTTCCTCTTTACGAGCAGTACTTC.

This rearrangement joins TRBV29-1 to TRBJ2-7; 10 positions agree with TRBD1. Germline loops: CDR1 SQVTM, CDR2 ANQGSEA. After removal of 3 bases from V and 2 bases from J, the junction contained 7 bases not matched to a gene. The CDR3 loop spans 15 amino acids. The CDR3 reads CSVDQGQGFTYEQYF. CDR3 nucleotides: TGCAGCGTTGACCAGGGACAGGGGTTCACCTACGAGCAGTACTTC.

A single count supports this clone. This rearrangement joins TRBV11-3 to TRBJ2-7; TRBD2 might be the D (6 bases). The CDR3 sequence is 15 residues long. CDR1 and CDR2 from the germline V gene are SGHNT and YENEEA. V was clipped by 1 base and J by 0 bases, with 10 bases between them. CDR3 in amino acids: CASSLGGTASYEQYF. Here the CDR3 DNA reads TGTGCCAGCAGCTTAGGCGGGACCGCCTCCTACGAGCAGTACTTC.

The genes are TRBV6-5 and TRBJ2-2; D remains ambiguous. Trimming took 5 bases from V and 5 from J, leaving 12 bases between them. This CDR3 comprises 14 residues. Looked up from germline, CDR1 is MNHEY and CDR2 is SVGAGI. The CDR3 DNA is TGTGCCAGCAGTCCGCCTACCGGGACCGGGGAGCTGTTTTTT. This gives the protein CASSPPTGTGELFF.

V gene TRBV4-1 combines with J gene TRBJ2-3; 7 bases align to TRBD2. This CDR3 comprises 15 residues. The germline V gene has CDR1 MGHRA and CDR2 YSYEKL. J gave up 2 bases and V 1 base, and 3 bases lay outside the gene matches. In DNA, the CDR3 is TGCGCCAGCAGCCAAGTAGCGGGCCCCACAGATACGCAGTATTTT. Its protein product is CASSQVAGPTDTQYF.

This chain joins TRBV6-1 and TRBJ2-7, with a weak D call TRBD2 (6 bases). CDR3 length: 11 residues. The V gene's germline CDR1 is MNHNS and CDR2 SASEGT. V was clipped by 6 bases and J by 7 bases, with 10 bases between them. CDR3 bases: TGTGCCAGCAGAGCGGGTTGGGAGCAGTACTTC. Amino acid sequence: CASRAGWEQYF.

J is TRBJ2-7 and V is TRBV5-1; 10 positions agree with TRBD1. Germline loops: CDR1 SGHRS, CDR2 YFSETQ. Trimming took 3 bases from V and 4 from J; bases not matched to a gene: 10. The CDR3 runs 16 residues. CDR3 in DNA: TGCGCCAGCAGCTCTACCCTGACAGGGGGCCCATACGAGCAGTACTTC. This gives the protein CASSSTLTGGPYEQYF.

The chain has TRBV28 and TRBJ1-2, with D possibly matching TRBD1 (6 bases). The CDR3 contains 16 residues. Germline V gene lookup returns CDR1 MDHEN and CDR2 SYDVKM. Between the trimmed V and J ends, which lost 5 bases and 4 bases, there was a span of 20 bases. As DNA, the CDR3 is TGTGCCAGCAGTACGCCCCACCCGGCCAGGGGCTATGGCTACACCTTC. It encodes CASSTPHPARGYGYTF.

V and J are TRBV15 and TRBJ2-1, with D perhaps TRBD2 (6 bases). Trimming took 1 base from V and 5 from J, leaving 15 bases between them. This CDR3 region has 16 residues. CDR1 is LNHNV, CDR2 YYDKDF, per germline (reference sequence). As DNA, the CDR3 is TGTGCCACCAGCAGAGCTCAAGCGGGTAATAACAATGAGCAGTTCTTC. Residues: CATSRAQAGNNNEQFF.

As to this clone: This specimen includes other DNA sequences encoding the same CDR3. Here the CDR3 reads CASSPGGYEQYF. The CDR3 DNA is TGTGCCAGCAGTCCCGGGGGCTACGAGCAGTACTTC. The chain uses TRBV28 and TRBJ2-7; TRBD2 is a possible D gene (6 bases). Per the germline V gene, CDR1 is MDHEN and CDR2 is SYDVKM. The CDR3 is 12 amino acids. The germline V and J ends were trimmed by 5 bases and 3 bases, with 8 bases remaining between them.

The CDR3 DNA reads TGTGCCAGCAGTCGAGGAGGACAGGGGCGCGCAGATACGCAGTATTTT. Its translation: CASSRGGQGRADTQYF. This chain links TRBV27 with TRBJ2-3; TRBD1 matches at 9 bases. V shed 5 bases and J 4 bases; nucleotides not matched to a gene: 10. The germline V gene has CDR1 MNHEY and CDR2 SMNVEV (reference sequence). The CDR3 is 16 residues long.

The chain has TRBV30 and TRBJ2-1; 9 bases map to TRBD2. Germline V gene sequence: CDR1 GTSNPN, CDR2 SVGIG (reference sequence). The J segment lost 0 bases and the V segment lost 1 base, leaving 13 bases of the junction unmatched. The CDR3 totals 19 residues. The CDR3 loop reads CAWSGSASGARSSYNEQFF. As DNA, the CDR3 is TGTGCCTGGAGTGGGTCGGCTAGCGGGGCCCGAAGCTCCTACAATGAGCAGTTCTTC.

The V call is TRBV11-3, the J call TRBJ2-3; no clear D. This CDR3 comprises 15 residues. V gave up 5 bases and J gave up 5 bases, with 17 bases separating them. CDR1 is SGHNT and CDR2 is YENEEA in the germline V gene. CDR3 DNA sequence: TGTGCCAGCAGCCCCCGCGCGGATAGATTAGATACGCAGTATTTT. It encodes CASSPRADRLDTQYF.

The chain combines TRBV7-2 with TRBJ2-4; 9 bases are a match to TRBD1. V dropped 5 bases and J dropped 13; count of bases not matched to a gene: 12. The CDR3 contains 14 residues. CDR1 and CDR2 (germline): SGHTA, FQGNSA. CDR3 amino acids: CASSKPGTGTVQYF. The CDR3 nucleotides read TGTGCCAGCAGCAAGCCCGGGACAGGGACCGTGCAGTACTTC. Supplemented by reference TRBV7-2 and TRBJ2-4, the full variable domain reads GAGVSQSPSNKVTEKGKDVELRCDPISGHTALYWYRQSLGQGLEFLIYFQGNSAPDKSGLPSDRFSAERTGGSVSTLTIQRTQQEDSAVYLCASSKPGTGTVQYFGAGTRLSVL.

This chain connects TRBV6-1 to TRBJ2-7; D may be TRBD2 (6 bases). The CDR3 covers 12 residues. Trimming cost V 6 bases and J 4 bases, with 10 bases left between them. Germline V gene lookup returns CDR1 MNHNS and CDR2 SASEGT. The DNA for the CDR3 is TGTGCCAGCAGAGACGCGGGGTACGAGCAGTACTTC. It specifies CASRDAGYEQYF.

The CDR3 nucleotides are TGTGCCACTCCACTAGCGGCCTCCTACAATGAGCAGTTCTTC. This gives the protein CATPLAASYNEQFF. V usage is TRBV2 and J usage is TRBJ2-1; 8 nucleotides agree with TRBD2. Germline values: CDR1 SNHLY, CDR2 FYNNEI. CDR3 length: 14 amino acids. After removal of 10 bases from V and 0 bases from J, the junction contained 5 bases not matched to a gene.